The 3 T cell receptor beta chains listed next were all sequenced from one sample in a study of T cell repertoires in cytomegalovirus infection. TCRdb reprocessed the reads via MiXCR and lists one record per CDR3 protein. The sample shows approximately 910,000 distinct CDR3 sequences, about a third of them seen only once. These TCRs' antigens remain unknown. The source material was cultured CD8+ T cells from PBMCs, sampled from culture after CMV antigen stimulation. All receptors come from a human donor in good health (CMV status not recorded). Some clones in this sample may be carry-over from other donors' samples.

The rearrangement links TRBV27 to TRBJ2-1; TRBD1 might be the D (6 bases). CDR3 length equals 16 residues. Germline loops: CDR1 MNHEY, CDR2 SMNVEV (reference sequence). V lost 5 bases, J lost 2 bases, and 16 bases lay in between. The CDR3 spells CASSALQGHPYNEQFF. As DNA, the CDR3 is TGTGCCAGCAGTGCTTTACAGGGCCACCCCTACAATGAGCAGTTCTTC.

The V gene is TRBV6-6, the J gene TRBJ2-3; 7 nucleotides match TRBD1. The V and J ends lost 8 bases and 4 bases, in that order; junction bases with no gene match: 12. This CDR3 has 15 residues. CDR1 MNHNY and CDR2 SVGAGI come from the germline V gene (reference sequence). CDR3 coding DNA: TGTGCCAGCCCCCCGGACAGGCGACATCCAGATACGCAGTATTTT. It translates to CASPPDRRHPDTQYF.

The chain uses TRBV4-1 and TRBJ2-7; tentative D call: TRBD2 (5 bases). The germline gives CDR1 MGHRA, CDR2 YSYEKL. The CDR3 has 14 amino acids. The V end lost 1 base, the J end lost 0 bases, and 7 bases lay between the germline ends. CDR3 region: CASSQGRGSYEQYV. CDR3 DNA sequence: TGCGCCAGCAGCCAAGGTCGGGGCTCCTACGAGCAGTACGTC.